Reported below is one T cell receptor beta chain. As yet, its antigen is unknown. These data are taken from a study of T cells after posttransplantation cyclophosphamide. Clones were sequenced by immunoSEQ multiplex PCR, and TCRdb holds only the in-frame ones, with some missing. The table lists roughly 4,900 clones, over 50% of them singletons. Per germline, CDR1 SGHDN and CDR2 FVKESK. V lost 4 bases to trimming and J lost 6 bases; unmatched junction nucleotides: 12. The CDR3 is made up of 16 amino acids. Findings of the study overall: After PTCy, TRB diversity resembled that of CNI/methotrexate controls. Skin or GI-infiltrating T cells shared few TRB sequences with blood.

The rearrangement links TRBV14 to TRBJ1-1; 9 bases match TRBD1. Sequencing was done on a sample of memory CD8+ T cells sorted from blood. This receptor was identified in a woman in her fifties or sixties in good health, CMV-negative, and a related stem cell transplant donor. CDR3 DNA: TGTGCCAGCAGCCTTGGGACAGGGCGTTGGGGCCCTGAAGCTTTCTTT. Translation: CASSLGTGRWGPEAFF.